A single sample gave rise to the 17 T cell receptor beta chains below, sequenced in a study of T cell clonality in common variable immunodeficiency. Study results and caveats: Common variable immunodeficiency TCR beta sequences reportedly had fewer deletions and N-nucleotide insertions.

Sequenced by immunoSEQ multiplex PCR; TCRdb stores in-frame clones only, minus some. The table lists roughly 9,900 clones, with no singletons. These TCRs' antigens remain unknown. Sequencing input: peripheral blood mononuclear cells. These receptors came from a human donor with common variable immunodeficiency.

The table lists this clone with a few counts. The CDR3 DNA, read in part, is TGTGCCAGCAGTAAGCGGGACCCCGGGGAG. This codes for CASSKRDPGE. In full, the CDR3 is CASSKRDPGELFF. V is TRBV11-3 and J is TRBJ2-2, with 7 bases matching TRBD2. The read ends 3 residues before the CDR3 terminus; that terminus is restored from the germline J gene. V shed 6 bases, J shed 6 bases, and the junction held 4 bases outside the gene matches. Germline CDR1 SGHNT, CDR2 YENEEA. The CDR3 sequence is 13 residues long.

Remarks on this clone: The CDR3 goes on 3 residues after the read ends, and that part is filled in from the germline J gene. The gene calls are TRBV7-9 and TRBJ2-5; 8 nucleotides line up with TRBD1. Trimming at V came to 3 bases and at J to 5 bases, leaving 5 bases not matched to a gene. The CDR3 length is 14 residues. Germline CDR1 reads SEHNR; CDR2 reads FQNEAQ (reference sequence). The sequenced part of the CDR3 DNA is TGTGCCAGCAGCTTCAGGGGGCTGGATGAGACC. Its protein product is CASSFRGLDET. The whole CDR3 protein reads CASSFRGLDETQYF. Supplemented by reference TRBV7-9 and TRBJ2-5, the full variable domain reads DTGVSQNPRHKITKRGQNVTFRCDPISEHNRLYWYRQTLGQGPEFLTYFQNEAQLEKSRLLSDRFSAERPKGSFSTLEIQRTEQGDSAMYLCASSFRGLDETQYFGPGTRLLVL.

Comments on this clone: Read coverage stops 3 residues before the CDR3 terminus; the germline J gene supplies the remainder. This rearrangement joins TRBV7-9 to TRBJ2-5, with a tentative D call TRBD1 (7 bases). The CDR3 runs to 14 residues. Trimming shortened V by 5 bases and J by 4 bases, and 14 bases separated the two germline ends. The germline V gene encodes CDR1 SEHNR and CDR2 FQNEAQ (reference sequence). The sequenced CDR3 bases are TGTGCCAGCAGCGCCCAGGGGGGATCAGAGACC. Its protein product is CASSAQGGSET. The full-length CDR3 reads as CASSAQGGSETQYF.

Worth noting for this clone: The read ends 3 residues early relative to the CDR3; the germline J gene fills the gap. The J gene is TRBJ2-5, the V gene TRBV5-1, with 11 bases matching TRBD2. Germline values: CDR1 SGHRS, CDR2 YFSETQ. V shed 2 bases and J 3 bases; nucleotides not matched to a gene: 0. This CDR3 has 14 amino acids. The CDR3 loop is CASSLLAGEETQYF. The sequenced CDR3 bases are TGCGCCAGCAGCTTACTAGCGGGAGAAGAGACC.

As for this clone: The read terminates 3 residues before the CDR3 end, so the remaining end is supplied by the germline J gene. The V gene is TRBV20-1, the J gene TRBJ2-3; D unresolved. V lost 4 bases, J lost 0 bases, and 8 bases lay in between. The germline gives CDR1 DFQATT, CDR2 SNEGSKA (reference sequence). The CDR3 is 13 residues long. The part of the CDR3 DNA that was read is TGCAGTGCTATGATGACTAGCACAGATACG. Translating it yields CSAMMTSTDT. The whole CDR3 region reads CSAMMTSTDTQYF.

About this clone: From the germline J gene comes the end of the CDR3, since the read stops 3 residues before it. This chain connects TRBV7-6 to TRBJ2-2, with D tentatively TRBD2 (5 bases). The length of the CDR3 is 16 residues. V was cut by 0 bases and J by 0 bases, with 8 bases left in between. Germline lookup yields CDR1 SGHVS and CDR2 FNYEAQ. CDR3 sequence reads: CASSLAVTTNTGELFF. The DNA read from the CDR3 is TGTGCCAGCAGCTTAGCGGTGACTACGAACACCGGGGAG.

For this clone: The read falls 3 residues short of the CDR3 end, and the missing part is taken from the germline J gene. The chain couples TRBV19 to TRBJ2-4, with 8 bases aligning to TRBD2. This CDR3 comprises 12 residues. V shed 5 bases and J 7 bases; nucleotides not matched to a gene: 1. Per the germline V gene, CDR1 is LNHDA and CDR2 is SQIVND (reference sequence). This chain's CDR3 is CASSREGNIQYF. Incomplete CDR3 DNA: TGTGCCAGTAGTCGGGAGGGGAACATT.

Points on this clone: The missing CDR3 end, 3 residues past where the read stops, is filled in from the germline J gene. The V gene is TRBV2, the J gene TRBJ2-7, with TRBD2 matching over 13 bases. The CDR3 sequence is 16 residues long. Germline V gene sequence: CDR1 SNHLY, CDR2 FYNNEI. Unmatched junction bases numbered 2, after V lost 1 base and J lost 2 bases. CDR3 bases read: TGTGCCAGCAGTGAAGGGACTAGCGGGAGCCCCTACGAG. Its translation: CASSEGTSGSPYE. The full-length CDR3 reads as CASSEGTSGSPYEQYF.

For this clone: The CDR3 end is not reached by the read, which stops 3 residues before it; the germline J gene fills it in. The chain carries TRBV18 and TRBJ2-5; no reliable D call. Germline assignment: CDR1 KGHSH and CDR2 LQKENI. This CDR3 has 15 amino acids. V was shortened by 5 bases and J by 7 bases, with 20 bases between the two germline ends. CDR3 bases read: TGTGCCAGCTCAAGCCTTAGTTCAGACACCGGGACC. This encodes CASSSLSSDTGT. The full CDR3 is CASSSLSSDTGTQYF. The variable domain in full, completed from reference TRBV18 and TRBJ2-5, reads NAGVMQNPRHLVRRRGQEARLRCSPMKGHSHVYWYRQLPEEGLKFMVYLQKENIIDESGMPKERFSAEFPKEGPSILRIQQVVRGDSAAYFCASSSLSSDTGTQYFGPGTRLLVL.

Ten or more counts support this clone. CDR3 bases read: TGTGCCTGGACGAAGCAGGCCAATTCACCC. This gives the protein CAWTKQANSP. The entire CDR3 reads CAWTKQANSPLHF. The chain joins TRBV30 to TRBJ1-6; D is unresolved. Read sequence stops 3 residues before the CDR3 end, and the germline J gene provides the missing end. CDR1 is GTSNPN, CDR2 SVGIG, per germline (reference sequence). This CDR3 is built from 13 residues. V was clipped by 4 bases and J by 7 bases, with 11 bases between them.

This clone was seen a handful of times. The CDR3 end is not reached by the read, which stops 3 residues before it; the germline J gene fills it in. V gene TRBV7-6 combines with J gene TRBJ2-5; 8 bases fit TRBD1. This CDR3 contains 16 residues. The trim removed 0 bases at V and 5 bases at J, leaving 8 bases unmatched. In germline, CDR1 is SGHVS, CDR2 FNYEAQ. The CDR3 loop is CASSLAAGQGGETQYF. The covered CDR3 bases are TGTGCCAGCAGCTTAGCTGCCGGACAGGGTGGGGAGACC.

As concerns this clone: The missing CDR3 end, 3 residues past where the read stops, is filled in from the germline J gene. This chain links TRBV18 with TRBJ2-7, with D unresolved. The CDR3 is 12 amino acids. Trimming cost V 6 bases and J 5 bases, with 11 bases left between them. Germline lookup yields CDR1 KGHSH and CDR2 LQKENI. CDR3 in amino acids: CASSPSPHEQYF. CDR3 DNA (partial): TGTGCCAGCTCCCCCTCCCCCCACGAG.

This clone was seen more than once but under ten times. The junction and the germline gene differ at one end; a read error may be behind it. The CDR3 is cut off 3 residues early in the read; its end comes from the germline J gene. This rearrangement joins TRBV7-9 to TRBJ1-5, with no clear D. The CDR3 contains 12 residues. CDR1 and CDR2 from the germline V gene are SEHNR and FQNEAQ (reference sequence). This chain's CDR3 is CSSSRPGQPQHF. The DNA read from the CDR3 is TGTTCCAGCAGCCGCCCCGGTCAGCCC.

About this clone itself: The read gets to within 3 residues of the CDR3 end, and the germline J gene fills in the rest. The V gene is TRBV7-9, the J gene TRBJ2-1; D possibly corresponds to TRBD2 (5 bases). This CDR3 region has 14 residues. CDR1 SEHNR and CDR2 FQNEAQ come from the germline V gene (reference sequence). V gave up 7 bases and J gave up 6 bases, with 16 bases separating them. The CDR3: CASTLGVLSNEQFF. CDR3 bases read: TGTGCCAGCACCCTCGGGGTTCTATCCAATGAG.

This clone has only a few counts. The read ends 3 residues before the CDR3 terminus; that terminus is restored from the germline J gene. The rearrangement links TRBV7-8 to TRBJ1-1, with 8 bases identical to TRBD1. Per the germline V gene, CDR1 is SGHVS and CDR2 is FQNEAQ. This CDR3 region has 15 residues. Trimming took 5 bases from V and 5 from J; bases not matched to a gene: 10. Incomplete CDR3 DNA: TGTGCCAGCAGCCGCTCCCGACAGGGGAGGACTGAA. Amino acids: CASSRSRQGRTE. The whole CDR3 reads CASSRSRQGRTEAFF.

Worth noting for this clone: The read falls 3 residues short of the CDR3 end, and the missing part is taken from the germline J gene. This chain uses TRBV19 with TRBJ2-7; 8 bases agree with TRBD2. With 2 bases clipped from V and 5 bases from J, the junction kept 11 bases outside the gene matches. Germline V gives CDR1 LNHDA, CDR2 SQIVND (reference sequence). This CDR3 spans 16 amino acids. CDR3 in amino acids: CASSIRPLAGTDEQYF. CDR3 DNA, as far as it was read: TGTGCCAGTAGTATACGACCTTTAGCGGGAACCGACGAG. The full variable domain, completed using reference TRBV19 and TRBJ2-7, is DGGITQSPKYLFRKEGQNVTLSCEQNLNHDAMYWYRQDPGQGLRLIYYSQIVNDFQKGDIAEGYSVSREKKESFPLTVTSAQKNPTAFYLCASSIRPLAGTDEQYFGPGTRLTVT.

This clone was seen a handful of times. One end of the junction varies from germline; a read error may be responsible. The read stops 3 residues short of the end of the CDR3; the missing end is completed from the germline J gene. The rearrangement joins TRBV7-7 to TRBJ2-7, with D maybe TRBD2 (5 bases). The CDR3 contains 13 residues. CDR1 and CDR2 (germline): SSHAT, FNYEAQ (reference sequence). CDR3: CASSKIRGGEQYF. Incomplete CDR3 DNA: TGTGCTAGCAGCAAGATCCGGGGTGGCGAG. Full variable domain (rest looked up from reference TRBV7-7 and TRBJ2-7): GAGVSQSPRYKVTKRGQDVTLRCDPISSHATLYWYQQALGQGPEFLTYFNYEAQPDKSGLPSDRFSAERPEGSISTLTIQRTEQRDSAMYRCASSKIRGGEQYFGPGTRLTVT.